These 21 T cell receptor beta chains were all obtained from the same sample, sequenced in a study of blood T cell repertoires in COVID-19 (dated by TCRdb to the early 2020s). The library came from the immunoSEQ multiplex PCR assay. Not all clones reach the TCRdb copy of this immuneACCESS table, which keeps in-frame sequences only. Checked studies attribute under half of the gap to unresolved V genes and leave the rest unexplained. Recorded for this sample are a few hundred thousand clones; about 85% of them occurred a single time. The top ten clones comprise about an eighth of the sample. The sequenced sample was peripheral blood. The receptors originated from a woman aged 18-29 years who had recovered from COVID-19.

The chain links TRBV6-2 or TRBV6-3 to TRBJ2-1; TRBD1 is a possible D gene (5 bases). CDR3 length: 12 amino acids. CDR1 is MNHEY, CDR2 SVGEGT, per germline. Trimming shortened V by 2 bases and J by 12 bases, and 11 bases separated the two germline ends. The CDR3 region is CASSYTGQAQFF. In DNA form, the CDR3 reads TGTGCCAGCAGTTACACCGGACAAGCGCAGTTCTTC.

A single count supports this clone. The rearrangement joins TRBV19 to TRBJ2-4, with a tentative D call TRBD2 (5 bases). Germline V gene lookup returns CDR1 LNHDA and CDR2 SQIVND (reference sequence). Trimming shortened V by 7 bases and J by 0 bases, and 7 bases separated the two germline ends. The length of the CDR3 is 13 residues. DNA for the CDR3: TGTGCCAGTAATGGACTAGCCAAAAACATTCAGTACTTC. This encodes CASNGLAKNIQYF.

The J gene is TRBJ1-1, the V gene TRBV4-3; 7 bases are a match to TRBD1. Per germline, CDR1 LGHNA and CDR2 YSLEER. The CDR3 is made up of 14 amino acids. The V and J ends lost 4 bases and 3 bases, in that order; junction bases with no gene match: 5. CDR3 in DNA: TGCGCCAGCAGCCTAAGGACAGGTGACACTGAAGCTTTCTTT. It translates to CASSLRTGDTEAFF.

The chain employs TRBV10-2 and TRBJ2-7, with D perhaps matching TRBD2 (5 bases). Germline lookup yields CDR1 WSHSY and CDR2 SAAADI. V lost 3 bases and J lost 0, with 12 bases in between. CDR3 size: 15 residues. The CDR3 sequence: CASSESEASSYEQYF. The CDR3 nucleotides read TGCGCCAGCAGTGAATCGGAGGCCAGCTCCTACGAGCAGTACTTC.

The genes are TRBV19 and TRBJ2-1; D is perhaps TRBD1 (5 bases). The CDR3 has 16 residues. With 5 bases removed from V and 5 bases from J, the gap between germline ends came to 19 bases. Germline assignment: CDR1 LNHDA and CDR2 SQIVND (reference sequence). CDR3 region: CASSLPEWGPHNEQFF. CDR3 bases: TGTGCCAGTAGTCTTCCGGAGTGGGGCCCCCACAATGAGCAGTTCTTC. Together with reference TRBV19 and TRBJ2-1, the CDR3 gives the full variable domain: DGGITQSPKYLFRKEGQNVTLSCEQNLNHDAMYWYRQDPGQGLRLIYYSQIVNDFQKGDIAEGYSVSREKKESFPLTVTSAQKNPTAFYLCASSLPEWGPHNEQFFGPGTRLTVL.

The chain employs TRBV12-5 and TRBJ2-3; 11 positions match TRBD2. The CDR3 totals 16 residues. V shed 2 bases and J 1 base; nucleotides not matched to a gene: 2. Germline CDR1 and CDR2: LGHNT and FRNRAP. Here the CDR3 reads CASGLTLAGGTDTQYF. CDR3 nucleotide sequence: TGTGCTAGTGGTTTGACACTAGCGGGGGGCACAGATACGCAGTATTTT.

The genes are TRBV5-1 and TRBJ2-1; D may be TRBD2 (6 bases). The CDR3 has 13 residues. Germline loops: CDR1 SGHRS, CDR2 YFSETQ. V was cut by 1 base and J by 10 bases, with 12 bases left in between. The CDR3 nucleotides read TGCGCCAGCAGCTTGAAGCCCACTAGCGAGCAGTTCTTC. Its translation is CASSLKPTSEQFF.

The CDR3 loop reads CASSNREQGLREQYF. The CDR3 coding sequence is TGTGCCAGCAGCAACCGGGAACAGGGTCTAAGAGAGCAGTACTTC. The rearrangement uses TRBV11-3 and TRBJ2-7; tentative D call: TRBD1 (6 bases). V was pared by 5 bases and J by 7 bases, with 21 bases between. This CDR3 comprises 15 residues. Germline-derived CDR1 and CDR2 are SGHNT and YENEEA.

The chain joins TRBV4-1 to TRBJ2-7, with D possibly matching TRBD1 (7 bases). The germline V and J ends were trimmed by 0 bases and 2 bases, with 14 bases remaining between them. This CDR3 is 16 amino acids long. Germline-derived CDR1 and CDR2 are MGHRA and YSYEKL. CDR3 protein: CASSQEPTGRTYEQYF. The CDR3 DNA sequence: TGCGCCAGCAGCCAAGAGCCGACAGGGAGGACCTACGAGCAGTACTTC.

The DNA of the CDR3 is TGCGCCAGCAGCCCTCGACAGGGTTTGGAAAAACTGTTTTTT. Residues: CASSPRQGLEKLFF. V usage is TRBV4-1 and J usage is TRBJ1-4; 7 nucleotides agree with TRBD1. CDR3 size: 14 residues. Unmatched junction bases numbered 7, after V lost 4 bases and J lost 8 bases. CDR1 is MGHRA, CDR2 YSYEKL, per germline.

CDR3 in amino acids: CASSQVSGTRGPWGYEQYF. The CDR3 coding sequence is TGTGCCAGCAGCCAAGTCTCCGGGACTAGGGGTCCCTGGGGGTACGAGCAGTACTTC. The genes are TRBV3-1 (or the pseudogene TRBV3-2) and TRBJ2-7, with 8 nucleotides matching TRBD2. After removal of 1 base from V and 4 bases from J, the junction contained 18 bases not matched to a gene. This CDR3 is 19 amino acids long. Germline V gene sequence: CDR1 LGHDT, CDR2 YNNKEL (reference sequence).

V usage is TRBV24-1 and J usage is TRBJ2-1; perhaps TRBD1 as D (6 bases). The CDR3 has 17 amino acids. Germline V gene data show CDR1 as KGHDR and CDR2 as SFDVKD. Trimming pared 2 bases from V and 4 bases from J, leaving 17 bases between. The CDR3 reads CATSDSTTGNPYNEQFF. CDR3 in DNA: TGTGCCACCAGTGATTCGACCACAGGGAACCCTTACAATGAGCAGTTCTTC.

The V gene is TRBV20-1, the J gene TRBJ1-1, with 8 bases that match TRBD1. Trimming cost V 7 bases and J 11 bases; bases outside gene matches: 6. CDR3 length equals 10 residues. In germline, CDR1 is DFQATT, CDR2 SNEGSKA (reference sequence). The CDR3 DNA reads as TGCAGTGTTCCAGACAGGGGCGCTTTCTTT. Translating gives CSVPDRGAFF.

This chain uses TRBV6-5 with TRBJ1-2; TRBD1 aligns across 9 bases. Looked up from germline, CDR1 is MNHEY and CDR2 is SVGAGI. The ends lost 2 bases at V and 10 bases at J; junction bases unmatched: 5. This CDR3 spans 13 amino acids. As DNA, the CDR3 is TGTGCCAGCAGTTACGGGACAGGGTATTCCTACACCTTC. It encodes CASSYGTGYSYTF.

The chain links TRBV4-2 to TRBJ1-2, with 9 bases lining up with TRBD1. Per germline, CDR1 LGHNA and CDR2 YNFKEQ. Germline trimming cut 5 bases from V and 3 bases from J; bases unmatched to any gene: 7. CDR3 length: 15 amino acids. CDR3 DNA: TGTGCCAGCAGCTTACCGGGACAGGGTTACTATGGCTACACCTTC. As protein: CASSLPGQGYYGYTF.

This clone was counted a few times. V usage is TRBV4-1 and J usage is TRBJ2-7; 7 nucleotides align to TRBD2. CDR1 and CDR2 from the germline V gene are MGHRA and YSYEKL. The CDR3 covers 16 residues. Germline trimming cut 0 bases from V and 4 bases from J; bases unmatched to any gene: 9. The CDR3 DNA reads as TGCGCCAGCAGCCAAGATCCAGCGGGACGTGGGTACGAGCAGTACTTC. Its protein product is CASSQDPAGRGYEQYF.

The chain combines TRBV6-4 with TRBJ2-7; 7 positions agree with TRBD1. V shed 6 bases, J shed 4 bases, and the junction held 12 bases outside the gene matches. Per the germline V gene, CDR1 is MRHNA and CDR2 is SNTAGT. The CDR3 has 15 amino acids. The CDR3 here is CASSRQGGEGYEQYF. The CDR3 nucleotides are TGTGCCAGCAGCCGACAAGGGGGCGAGGGTTACGAGCAGTACTTC.

The chain employs TRBV5-1 and TRBJ1-2; TRBD1 matches at 7 bases. J was trimmed by 7 bases and V by 0 bases; bases with no gene match: 6. The CDR3 spans 14 residues. Germline CDR1 is SGHRS and CDR2 is YFSETQ. CDR3 loop: CASSLVTGDVGYTF. The CDR3 region has the DNA TGCGCCAGCAGCTTGGTTACAGGGGATGTTGGCTACACCTTC.

The rearrangement joins TRBV18 to TRBJ2-7; 10 bases fit TRBD1. J lost 3 bases, V lost 3 bases, and 2 bases had no gene match. The CDR3 runs 14 residues. Germline lookup yields CDR1 KGHSH and CDR2 LQKENI. CDR3: CASSPGTGVYEQYF. The DNA of the CDR3 is TGTGCCAGCTCACCTGGGACAGGGGTCTACGAGCAGTACTTC. The full variable domain, in which reference TRBV18 and TRBJ2-7 provide the parts outside the CDR3, is NAGVMQNPRHLVRRRGQEARLRCSPMKGHSHVYWYRQLPEEGLKFMVYLQKENIIDESGMPKERFSAEFPKEGPSILRIQQVVRGDSAAYFCASSPGTGVYEQYFGPGTRLTVT.

The chain joins TRBV14 to TRBJ1-2, with a weak D call TRBD1 (6 bases). Germline lookup yields CDR1 SGHDN and CDR2 FVKESK. This CDR3 is built from 15 residues. V lost 3 bases and J 0 bases, leaving 11 bases between the germline ends. The CDR3 DNA follows: TGTGCCAGCAGCCATGGGGGCAGATCTAACTATGGCTACACCTTC. Encoded protein: CASSHGGRSNYGYTF.

To note about this clone: The junction differs from germline at one of its ends, possibly a read error. The gene calls are TRBV19 and TRBJ1-2, with D tentatively TRBD1 (6 bases). Germline CDR1 LNHDA, CDR2 SQIVND (reference sequence). CDR3 length: 14 residues. DNA for the CDR3: TGTGCAAGTAGGGAGGCAGGGGAAGTCTATGGCTACACCTTC. As protein: CASREAGEVYGYTF. Drawing the rest from reference TRBV19 and TRBJ1-2, the complete variable domain is DGGITQSPKYLFRKEGQNVTLSCEQNLNHDAMYWYRQDPGQGLRLIYYSQIVNDFQKGDIAEGYSVSREKKESFPLTVTSAQKNPTAFYLCASREAGEVYGYTFGSGTRLTVV.